This T cell receptor (beta chain) was found in a study of chemoradiotherapy in HPV16-positive cancers (dated by TCRdb to about 2022). Study-wide context: Candidate HPV-specific T-cell clones and common TCR motifs were defined through functional T-cell assays on cells from a couple of HPV16-positive patients. The candidate HPV-specific TCRs and motifs were subsequently tracked in TCR repertoires obtained from fewer than 95 patients with HPV-related cancers. Whether T-cell immunity against the HPV oncoproteins E6 and E7 changes during chemoradiotherapy and whether survival is affected by this immunity were examined in the study.

The germline V gene supplies CDR1 SGHVS and CDR2 FNYEAQ. Including cysteine and phenylalanine, the CDR3 has 15 amino acids. Only CDR3 DNA remains: 45 bases, in frame from the first base. V ends up 3 bases short and J 7 bases short, with an unmatched junction base count of 8. In the case of this clone: It has no known antigen specificity. Nothing much larger sits one base from this clone, and base qualities are not available.

The study at large found these results: Among HPV16-positive patients, expansion of HPV-responsive T cells during chemoradiotherapy was associated with better recurrence-free survival. Expansion of candidate HPV-specific clones and E7-related TCR motifs was observed in the tumor microenvironment during treatment, whereas no such expansion was observed for non-HPV-specific T cells. The functional definition of HPV-specific T cells was derived from only a couple of HPV16-positive patients, and the survival association was reported for HPV16-positive patients.

The library was made by the immunoSEQ multiplex PCR assay. Here the immuneACCESS table is served through TCRdb, limited to in-frame sequences with V and J called. Missing clones are a known gap in these copies; in checked studies unresolved V genes cover under half, and the rest lacks a known reason. The sample includes about 5,100 clones, with just under 80% observed a single time. The ten biggest clones cover about 15% of the sample. Repertoires were sampled repeatedly over the course of chemoradiotherapy, so clonal expansion could be followed in the tumor microenvironment. The sequence was obtained from a human donor with HPV-associated anogenital cancer. The sample consisted of tumor tissue, taken from a patient who underwent chemoradiotherapy. The receptor chain draws on TRBV7-6 and TRBJ2-2; 7 central bases correspond to TRBD2. The CDR3 in this case is CASSFREREGGELFF. The DNA sequence is TGTGCCAGCAGCTTTAGAGAAAGGGAGGGCGGGGAGCTGTTTTTT.